This is a list of T cell receptor beta chains from one sample in a study of CD8+ T cells in alopecia areata. Generated by immunoSEQ multiplex PCR, the TCRdb table keeps only in-frame clones and is missing some. The table shows 150,000 or so clones, with approximately 65% occurring only once. Sequencing used CD8+ T cells sorted from blood, obtained at week 0. Receptor source: a human donor with alopecia areata. The CDR3 runs from the conserved cysteine through the conserved F or W. Fields, in order: V gene, D gene, clone size, CDR3 protein. D genes are given only for firm matches. Where a row states a size, it is once, few, many or the class of an expanded clone; other rows omit it.

>TRBV5-1|-|few
CASSSDGGYEQYF
>TRBV13|TRBD1|few
CASSSGTASYEQYF
>TRBV29-1|TRBD1|-
CSVRTGAISGANVLTF
>TRBV29-1|-|few
CSVPPVDRNTEAFF
>TRBV30|-|once
CAWSVNTEAFF
>TRBV7-9|-|-
CASSLVSDRELYGYTF
>TRBV30|-|-
CAWIGGGPGNTIYF
>TRBV7-9|TRBD1|-
CASSSPGQTYEQYF
>TRBV5-6|-|-
CASSLGLSHNWEQFF
>TRBV5-6|-|few
CASSLQGLAKNIQYF
>TRBV7-6|TRBD2|-
CASSLVAAGGGTGELFF
>TRBV28|-|-
CASSSSNYGYTF
>TRBV15|TRBD1|-
CATSLGQEPLGTEAFF
>TRBV30|-|few
CAWSTTGSTDTQYF
>TRBV12-5|-|-
CASGPNNNPPQETQYF
>TRBV5-6|-|-
CASSLGFYTEAFF
>TRBV6-6|-|once
CASSSLRETQYF
>TRBV29-1|-|few
CSVEAEAGSDYGYTF
>TRBV30|-|-
CAWSSRTVTFF
>TRBV19|TRBD1|few
CASRGQGGRSPLHF
>TRBV5-1|TRBD1|-
CASSLEDGGDRVSYEQYF
>TRBV10-3|TRBD2|-
CAITSGVGQYF
>TRBV27|-|-
CASSLVLGLRNSPLHF
>TRBV2|-|-
CASSTRDIQGGLFF
>TRBV29-1|-|-
CSVEAATGELFF
>TRBV29-1|-|-
CSVELQGLGHYGYTF
>TRBV6-6|-|-
CASSYSPHYGYTF
>TRBV13|-|-
CASSLGTEKLFF
>TRBV27|-|-
CASTGGTLHEAFF
>TRBV29-1|-|few
CSVPGSEGYTF
>TRBV7-9|-|-
CASSLEEGHTQYF
>TRBV5-1|-|few
CASSLVPTDTQYF
>TRBV19|-|-
CASSYTTGHNQPQHF
>TRBV5-1|-|-
CASSYQAVGDYEQYF
>TRBV2|-|once
CASSDIARGAIGGANVLTF
>TRBV7-9|TRBD1|once
CASSSKTGTGEKGYGYTF
>TRBV7-2|TRBD2|-
CASSLGGGFYEQYF
>TRBV27|-|-
CASSLAGSSYNEQFF
>TRBV4-1|-|few
CASSQDEYYGYTF
>TRBV29-1|-|few
CSVPNDTDVWDTF
>TRBV30|-|-
CAWSTGWSEQFF
>TRBV5-1|-|few
CASSLEPRTAQETQYF
>TRBV29-1|-|-
CSATSGNYGYTF
>TRBV30|TRBD1|-
CASTGTGGEEDTQYF
>TRBV30|-|-
CAWREVGEGLFF
>TRBV9|-|-
CASSVVSEGEQFF
>TRBV30|TRBD2|-
CAWSREGDGETQYF
>TRBV14|-|few
CASSQEPETQYF
>TRBV5-1|-|-
CASSLATELGANTGELFF
>TRBV5-6|TRBD1|-
CASSLGRGTEDEYF
>TRBV20-1|-|-
CSARESGEAFF
>TRBV5-1|TRBD1|once
CASSYGTGAGGYTF
>TRBV5-4|-|-
CASSLGANVLTF
>TRBV13|TRBD1|once
CASSRGQIGNTIYF
>TRBV5-6|-|-
CASKEGGSSYNEQFF
>TRBV4-1|-|-
CASSPPGNNQPQHF
>TRBV7-7|-|-
CASSRRGGEIQETQYF